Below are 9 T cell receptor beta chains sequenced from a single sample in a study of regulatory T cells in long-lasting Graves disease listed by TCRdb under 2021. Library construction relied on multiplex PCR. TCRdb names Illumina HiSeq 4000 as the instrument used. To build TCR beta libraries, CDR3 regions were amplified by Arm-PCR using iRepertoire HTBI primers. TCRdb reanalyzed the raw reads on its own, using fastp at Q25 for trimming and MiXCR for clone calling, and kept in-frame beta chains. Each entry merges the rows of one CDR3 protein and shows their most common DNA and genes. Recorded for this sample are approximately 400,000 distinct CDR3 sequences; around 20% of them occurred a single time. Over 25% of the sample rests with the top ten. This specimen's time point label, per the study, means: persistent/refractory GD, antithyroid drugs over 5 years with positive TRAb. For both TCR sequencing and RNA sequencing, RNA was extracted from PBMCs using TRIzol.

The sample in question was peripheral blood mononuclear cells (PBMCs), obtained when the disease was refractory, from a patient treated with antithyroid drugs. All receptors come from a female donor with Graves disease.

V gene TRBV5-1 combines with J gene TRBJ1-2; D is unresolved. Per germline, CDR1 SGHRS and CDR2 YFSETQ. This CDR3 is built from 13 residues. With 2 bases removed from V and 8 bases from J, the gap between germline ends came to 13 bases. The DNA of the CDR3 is TGCGCCAGCAGCTTAGACCGCTCCTCCGGCTACACCTTC. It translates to CASSLDRSSGYTF.

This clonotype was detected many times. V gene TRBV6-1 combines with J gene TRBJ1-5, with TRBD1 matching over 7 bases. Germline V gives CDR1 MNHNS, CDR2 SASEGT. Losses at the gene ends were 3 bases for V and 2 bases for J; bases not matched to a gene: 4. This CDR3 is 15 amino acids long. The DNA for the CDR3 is TGTGCCAGCAGTGAGGACAGGCCACGCAATCAGCCCCAGCATTTT. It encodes CASSEDRPRNQPQHF.

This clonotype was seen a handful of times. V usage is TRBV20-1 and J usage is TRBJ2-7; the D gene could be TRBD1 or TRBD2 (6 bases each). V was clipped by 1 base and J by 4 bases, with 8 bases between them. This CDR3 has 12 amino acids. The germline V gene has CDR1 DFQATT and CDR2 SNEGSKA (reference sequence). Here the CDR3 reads CSARVGGYEQYF. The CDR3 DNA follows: TGCAGTGCTAGAGTAGGGGGGTACGAGCAGTACTTC.

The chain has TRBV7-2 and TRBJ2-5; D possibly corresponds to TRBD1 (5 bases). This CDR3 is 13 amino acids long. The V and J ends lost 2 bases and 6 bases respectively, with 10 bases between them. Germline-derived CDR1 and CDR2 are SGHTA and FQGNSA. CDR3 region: CASSLNRLQTQYF. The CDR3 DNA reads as TGTGCCAGCAGCTTAAACAGGTTGCAGACCCAGTACTTC.

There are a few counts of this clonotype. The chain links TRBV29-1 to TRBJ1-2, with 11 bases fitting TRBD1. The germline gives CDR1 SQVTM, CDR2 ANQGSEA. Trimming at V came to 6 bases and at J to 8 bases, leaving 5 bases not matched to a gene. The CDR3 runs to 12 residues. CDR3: CSVRTGGRGYTF. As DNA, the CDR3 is TGCAGCGTCAGGACAGGGGGCCGCGGCTACACCTTC.

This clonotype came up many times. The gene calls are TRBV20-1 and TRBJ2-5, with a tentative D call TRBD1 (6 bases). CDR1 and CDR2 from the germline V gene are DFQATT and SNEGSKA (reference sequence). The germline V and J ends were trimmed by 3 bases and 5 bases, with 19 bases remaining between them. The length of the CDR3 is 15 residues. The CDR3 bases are TGCAGTGCTAGTCCTAAGGACAGAACCAGCGAGACCCAGTACTTC. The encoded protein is CSASPKDRTSETQYF.

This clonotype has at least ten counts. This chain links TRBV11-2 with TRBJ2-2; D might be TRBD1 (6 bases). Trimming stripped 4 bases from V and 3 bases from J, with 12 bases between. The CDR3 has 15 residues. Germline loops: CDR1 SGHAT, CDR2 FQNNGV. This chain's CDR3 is CASSWGLGDTGELFF. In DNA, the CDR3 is TGTGCCAGCAGCTGGGGGCTGGGCGACACCGGGGAGCTGTTTTTT.

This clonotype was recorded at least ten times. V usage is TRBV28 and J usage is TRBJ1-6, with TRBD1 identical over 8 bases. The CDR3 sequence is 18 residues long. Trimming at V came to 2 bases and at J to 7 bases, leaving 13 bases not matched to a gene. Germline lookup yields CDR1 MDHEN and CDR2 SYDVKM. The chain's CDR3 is CASSLDPGGIYWNSPLHF. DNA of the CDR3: TGTGCCAGCAGTTTAGATCCAGGGGGCATCTATTGGAATTCACCCCTCCACTTT. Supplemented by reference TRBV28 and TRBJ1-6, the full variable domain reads DVKVTQSSRYLVKRTGEKVFLECVQDMDHENMFWYRQDPGLGLRLIYFSYDVKMKEKGDIPEGYSVSREKKERFSLILESASTNQTSMYLCASSLDPGGIYWNSPLHFGNGTRLTVT.

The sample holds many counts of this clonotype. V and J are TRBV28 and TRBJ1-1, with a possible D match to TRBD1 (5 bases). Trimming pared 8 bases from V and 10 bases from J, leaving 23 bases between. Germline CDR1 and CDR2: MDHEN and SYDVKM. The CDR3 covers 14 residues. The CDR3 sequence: CASRRQVGKGVAFF. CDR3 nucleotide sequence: TGTGCCAGCCGGCGACAAGTGGGTAAAGGGGTAGCTTTCTTT.